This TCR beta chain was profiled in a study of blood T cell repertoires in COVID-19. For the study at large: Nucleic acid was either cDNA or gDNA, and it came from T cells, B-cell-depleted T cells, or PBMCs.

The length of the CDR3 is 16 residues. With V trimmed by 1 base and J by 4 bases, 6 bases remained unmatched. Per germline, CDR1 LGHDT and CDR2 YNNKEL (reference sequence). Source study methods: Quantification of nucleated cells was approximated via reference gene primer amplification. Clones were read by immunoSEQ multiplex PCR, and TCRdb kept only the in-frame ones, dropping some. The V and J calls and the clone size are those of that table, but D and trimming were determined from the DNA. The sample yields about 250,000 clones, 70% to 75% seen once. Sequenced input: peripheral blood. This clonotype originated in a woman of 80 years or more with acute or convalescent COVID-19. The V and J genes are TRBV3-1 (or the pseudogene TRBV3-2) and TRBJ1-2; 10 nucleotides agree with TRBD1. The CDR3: CASSQGRDRGTYGYTF. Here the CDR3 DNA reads TGTGCCAGCAGCCAAGGACGGGACAGGGGCACCTATGGCTACACCTTC.